These 4 T cell receptor beta chains originate from one sample sequenced in a study of T cells in women clearing cervical HPV infection. The protocol was immunoSEQ multiplex PCR, while the TCRdb copy is restricted to in-frame clones and leaves out a portion. The sample's table shows 20,000 to 25,000 clones. Sequencing used blood buffy coat. The receptors here all came from a woman between 18 and 69 years old with a cervical HPV16 infection that either progressed to CIN3+ or cleared (not recorded which).

This clone is classed as medium-sized (0.01 to 0.1%) by frequency. The CDR3 end falls 3 residues outside the read, so it is completed with the germline J gene. This chain joins TRBV7-9 and TRBJ2-7, with unresolved D. CDR1 is SEHNR, CDR2 FQNEAQ, per germline (reference sequence). Deletions cut 5 bases from V and 5 bases from J, with 13 bases between. This CDR3 contains 13 residues. The CDR3 here is CASSPARVNEQYF. The sequenced CDR3 bases are TGTGCCAGCAGCCCCGCAAGGGTAAACGAG.

Partial CDR3 DNA: TGTGCCAGCACTCTCAAGGAGGGGGCATGGGGAGATACG. This translates into CASTLKEGAWGDT. The entire CDR3 is CASTLKEGAWGDTQYF. The chain is built from TRBV12-3 or TRBV12-4 and TRBJ2-3; tentatively, D is TRBD1 (7 bases). The DNA ends 3 residues before the CDR3 does, and the rest of the CDR3 is filled in from the germline J gene. This CDR3 spans 16 amino acids. V was shortened by 7 bases and J by 5 bases, with 22 bases between the two germline ends.

CDR3 sequence: CASSRIQGTEAFF. Incomplete CDR3 DNA: TGTGCCAGCAGTCGTATACAGGGGACTGAA. This rearrangement joins TRBV7-9 to TRBJ1-1, with 7 bases matching TRBD1. The read ends 3 residues early relative to the CDR3; the germline J gene fills the gap. The V and J ends lost 6 bases and 5 bases, in that order; junction bases with no gene match: 6. This CDR3 contains 13 residues. Germline V CDR1 and CDR2: SEHNR, FQNEAQ (reference sequence).

CDR3 DNA, as far as it was read: TGTGCCAGCAGCTTAGGGAGGCAGGCCTACGAG. Protein product: CASSLGRQAYE. The entire CDR3 protein is CASSLGRQAYEQYF. The chain combines TRBV13 with TRBJ2-7; D gene uncertain. The read stops 3 residues short of the end of the CDR3; the missing end is completed from the germline J gene. This CDR3 is 14 amino acids long. Germline V gene lookup returns CDR1 PRHDT and CDR2 FYEKMQ (reference sequence). Between the trimmed V and J ends, which lost 0 bases and 2 bases, there was a span of 8 bases.